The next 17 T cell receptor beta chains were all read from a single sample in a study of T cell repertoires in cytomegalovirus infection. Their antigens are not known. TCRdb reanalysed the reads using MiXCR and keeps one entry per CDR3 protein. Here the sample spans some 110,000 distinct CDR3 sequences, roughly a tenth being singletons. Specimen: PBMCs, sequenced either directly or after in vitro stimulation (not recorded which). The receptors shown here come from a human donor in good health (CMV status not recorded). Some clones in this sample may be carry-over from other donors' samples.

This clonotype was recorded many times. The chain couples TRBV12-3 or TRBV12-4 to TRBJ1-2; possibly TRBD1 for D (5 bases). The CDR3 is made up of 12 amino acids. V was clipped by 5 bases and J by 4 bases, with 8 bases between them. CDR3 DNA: TGTGCCAGCAGTCGCGGGGGCTATGGCTACACCTTC. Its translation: CASSRGGYGYTF.

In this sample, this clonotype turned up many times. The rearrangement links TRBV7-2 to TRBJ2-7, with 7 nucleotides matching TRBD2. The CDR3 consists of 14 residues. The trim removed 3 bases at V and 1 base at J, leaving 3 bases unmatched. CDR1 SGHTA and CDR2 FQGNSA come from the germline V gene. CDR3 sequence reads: CASSLASGSYEQYF. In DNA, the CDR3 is TGTGCCAGCAGCTTGGCTAGCGGATCCTACGAGCAGTACTTC.

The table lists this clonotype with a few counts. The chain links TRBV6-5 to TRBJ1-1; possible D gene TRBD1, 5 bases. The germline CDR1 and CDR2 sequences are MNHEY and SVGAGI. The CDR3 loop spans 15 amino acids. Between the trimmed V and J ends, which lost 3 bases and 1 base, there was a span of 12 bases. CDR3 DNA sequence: TGTGCCAGCAGTTATATGGGGGGTTCGAACACTGAAGCTTTCTTT. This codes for CASSYMGGSNTEAFF.

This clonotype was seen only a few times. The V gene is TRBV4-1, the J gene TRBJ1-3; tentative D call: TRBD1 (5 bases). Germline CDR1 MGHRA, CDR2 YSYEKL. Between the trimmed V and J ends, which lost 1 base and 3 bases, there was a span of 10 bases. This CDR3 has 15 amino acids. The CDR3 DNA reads TGCGCCAGCAGCCAAGTCGACAGTCTTGGAAACACCATATATTTT. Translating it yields CASSQVDSLGNTIYF.

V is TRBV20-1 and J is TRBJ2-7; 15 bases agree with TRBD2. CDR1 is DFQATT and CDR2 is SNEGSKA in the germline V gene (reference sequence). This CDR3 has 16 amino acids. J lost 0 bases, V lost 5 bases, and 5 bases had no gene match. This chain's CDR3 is CSAWTSGRGHSYEQYF. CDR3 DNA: TGCAGTGCTTGGACTAGCGGGAGGGGACACTCCTACGAGCAGTACTTC.

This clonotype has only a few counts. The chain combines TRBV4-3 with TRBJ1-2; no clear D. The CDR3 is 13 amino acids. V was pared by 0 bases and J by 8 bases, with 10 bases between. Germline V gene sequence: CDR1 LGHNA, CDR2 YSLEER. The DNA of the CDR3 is TGCGCCAGCAGCCAAGATATTTGGGCGGGCTACACCTTC. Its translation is CASSQDIWAGYTF.

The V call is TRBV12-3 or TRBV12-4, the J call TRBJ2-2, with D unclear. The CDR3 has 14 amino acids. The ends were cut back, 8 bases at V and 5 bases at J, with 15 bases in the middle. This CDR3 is CASGRPALTGELFF. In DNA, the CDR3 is TGTGCCAGCGGTAGACCCGCACTTACCGGGGAGCTGTTTTTT.

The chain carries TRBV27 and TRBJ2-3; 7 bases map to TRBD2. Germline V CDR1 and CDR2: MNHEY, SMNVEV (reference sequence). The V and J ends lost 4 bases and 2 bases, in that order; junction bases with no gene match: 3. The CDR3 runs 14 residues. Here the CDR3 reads CASSSTSATDTQYF. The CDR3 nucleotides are TGTGCCAGCAGTTCTACTAGCGCCACAGATACGCAGTATTTT.

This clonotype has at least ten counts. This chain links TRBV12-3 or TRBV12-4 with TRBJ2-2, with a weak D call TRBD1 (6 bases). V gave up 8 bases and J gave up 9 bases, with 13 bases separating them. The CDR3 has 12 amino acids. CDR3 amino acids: CASGTQEWELFF. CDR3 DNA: TGTGCCAGCGGGACACAGGAGTGGGAGCTGTTTTTT.

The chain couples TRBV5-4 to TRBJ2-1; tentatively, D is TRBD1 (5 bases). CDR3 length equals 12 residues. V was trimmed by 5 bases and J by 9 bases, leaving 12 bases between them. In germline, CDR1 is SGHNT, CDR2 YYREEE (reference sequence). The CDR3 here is CASRDQGLEQFF. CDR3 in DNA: TGTGCCAGCAGAGACCAGGGTCTTGAGCAGTTCTTC.

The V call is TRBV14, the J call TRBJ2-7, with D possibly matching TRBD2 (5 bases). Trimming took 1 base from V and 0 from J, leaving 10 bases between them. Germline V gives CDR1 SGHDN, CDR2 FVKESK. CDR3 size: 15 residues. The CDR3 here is CASSQAGSSSYEQYF. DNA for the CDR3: TGTGCCAGCAGCCAAGCGGGATCGAGCTCCTACGAGCAGTACTTC.

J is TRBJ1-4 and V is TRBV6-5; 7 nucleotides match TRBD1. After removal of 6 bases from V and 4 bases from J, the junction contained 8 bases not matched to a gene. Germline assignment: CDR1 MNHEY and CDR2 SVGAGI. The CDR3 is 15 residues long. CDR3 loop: CASSLQGGINEKLFF. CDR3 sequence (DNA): TGTGCCAGCAGCCTCCAGGGGGGGATTAATGAAAAACTGTTTTTT.

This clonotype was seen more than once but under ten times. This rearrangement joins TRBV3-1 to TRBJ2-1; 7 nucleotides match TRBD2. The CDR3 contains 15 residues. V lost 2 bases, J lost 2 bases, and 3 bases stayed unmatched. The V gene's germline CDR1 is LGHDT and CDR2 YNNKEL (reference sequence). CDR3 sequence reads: CASSQQGRAYNEQFF. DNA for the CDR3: TGTGCCAGCAGCCAACAAGGGAGGGCCTACAATGAGCAGTTCTTC.

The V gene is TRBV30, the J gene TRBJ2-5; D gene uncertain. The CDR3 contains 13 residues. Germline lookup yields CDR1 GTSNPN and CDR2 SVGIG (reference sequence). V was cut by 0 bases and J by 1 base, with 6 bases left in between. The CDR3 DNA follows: TGTGCCTGGAGTGTGGATATCCAAGAGACCCAGTACTTC. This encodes CAWSVDIQETQYF.

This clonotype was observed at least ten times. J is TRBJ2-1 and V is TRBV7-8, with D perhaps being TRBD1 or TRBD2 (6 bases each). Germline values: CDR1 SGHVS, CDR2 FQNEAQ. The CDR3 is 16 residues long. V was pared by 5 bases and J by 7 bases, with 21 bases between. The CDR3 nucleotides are TGTGCCAGCAGCCCACGGGGGCCGAATCCCTTAAATGAGCAGTTCTTC. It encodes CASSPRGPNPLNEQFF.

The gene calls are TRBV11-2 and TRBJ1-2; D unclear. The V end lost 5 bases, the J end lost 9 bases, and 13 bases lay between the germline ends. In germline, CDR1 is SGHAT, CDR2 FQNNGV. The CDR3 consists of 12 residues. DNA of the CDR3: TGTGCCAGCAGCCACCTAGTGACTAGCTACACCTTC. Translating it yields CASSHLVTSYTF.

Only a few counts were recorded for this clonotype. The CDR3 here is CASSPGTYHGYTF. The CDR3 DNA reads TGCGCCAGCAGCCCCGGGACATATCATGGCTACACCTTC. This chain joins TRBV5-1 and TRBJ1-2; weak D call: TRBD1 (6 bases). The germline gives CDR1 SGHRS, CDR2 YFSETQ. The ends were cut back, 4 bases at V and 6 bases at J, with 13 bases in the middle. The CDR3 is 13 residues long.